This TCR beta chain was sequenced in a study of beta chain features in type 1 diabetes. Study observations and caveats: The naive, central memory and Treg TCRB repertoires looked more alike in patients than they did in healthy donors. TCRB CDR3s from Type 1 diabetes patients were moderately but significantly shorter in all four CD4+ subsets.

Purity of each sorted population was above 95%. What was sequenced were expressed TCRB transcripts, since all of the isolated RNA had been reverse transcribed. Only in-frame clones appear in the TCRdb table, and some are missing; sequencing was by immunoSEQ multiplex PCR. The table lists 640,000 or so clones, around an eighth of them singletons, with about 0.02% in the top ten. V gave up 5 bases and J gave up 0 bases, with 10 bases separating them. Germline V CDR1 and CDR2: SGHTA, FQGTGA. The CDR3 runs to 14 residues. On this clone: Its antigen is unknown.

Sequencing was performed on naive CD4+ T cells from blood. The receptor's source is a man aged 18-30 years with type 1 diabetes. The rearrangement uses TRBV7-3 and TRBJ1-1, with D possibly being TRBD1 (5 bases). CDR3 bases: TGTGCCAGCAGCCCGGGACGGATGAACACTGAAGCTTTCTTT. Its protein is CASSPGRMNTEAFF.